These 10 T cell receptor beta chains were all obtained from the same sample, sequenced in a study of blood T cell repertoires in COVID-19. The assay was immunoSEQ multiplex PCR, and TCRdb's table has in-frame clones only and misses some. The sample records roughly 330,000 clones, 70% to 90% being singletons. The sequenced material came from PBMCs or T cells enriched from blood (not recorded which). The receptors originated from a woman in her 30s who had recovered from COVID-19.

The J gene is TRBJ1-5, the V gene TRBV4-3; D not certain. Trimming stripped 0 bases from V and 0 bases from J, with 6 bases between. The CDR3 totals 15 residues. Germline CDR1 reads LGHNA; CDR2 reads YSLEER. CDR3 protein: CASSQDYYSNQPQHF. For the CDR3, the DNA is TGCGCCAGCAGCCAAGACTACTATAGCAATCAGCCCCAGCATTTT.

CDR3 in DNA: TGTGCCAGCAGTCTCCAGGGAGGGGGTGAGCAGTTCTTC. Residues: CASSLQGGGEQFF. The J gene is TRBJ2-1, the V gene TRBV11-3, with a tentative D call TRBD2 (7 bases). CDR3 length: 13 amino acids. Trimming removed 6 bases at V and 9 bases at J, with 15 bases between. From germline, CDR1 is SGHNT and CDR2 YENEEA.

The V gene is TRBV7-3, the J gene TRBJ2-2; tentative D call: TRBD2 (7 bases). Germline V gene lookup returns CDR1 SGHTA and CDR2 FQGTGA. The V and J ends lost 0 bases and 4 bases respectively, with 18 bases between them. This CDR3 comprises 18 residues. The CDR3 region is CASSLTRLAGATTGELFF. CDR3 in DNA: TGTGCCAGCAGCTTAACGCGGTTGGCGGGGGCCACCACCGGGGAGCTGTTTTTT.

V usage is TRBV12-5 and J usage is TRBJ2-2; 9 bases fit TRBD1. V shed 1 base, J shed 5 bases, and the junction held 8 bases outside the gene matches. This CDR3 is built from 17 residues. Germline CDR1 reads LGHNT; CDR2 reads FRNRAP. CDR3 amino acids: CASGLAPGQGWTGELFF. DNA for the CDR3: TGTGCTAGTGGTTTGGCCCCCGGACAGGGGTGGACCGGGGAGCTGTTTTTT.

The chain is built from TRBV7-2 and TRBJ2-1; possibly TRBD2 for D (7 bases). The CDR3 length is 16 residues. Trimming cost V 1 base and J 2 bases, with 12 bases left between them. Germline CDR1 reads SGHTA; CDR2 reads FQGNSA. The CDR3, as DNA: TGTGCCAGCAGCTTAGGGCGGGGGCCTCCCTACAATGAGCAGTTCTTC. Its translation: CASSLGRGPPYNEQFF.

This clone was detected only a few times. The chain couples TRBV6-5 to TRBJ2-1; 8 bases are a match to TRBD2. The CDR3 extends over 12 amino acids. V trimming: 6 bases; J trimming: 7 bases; junction bases outside the gene matches: 2. Germline V CDR1 and CDR2: MNHEY, SVGAGI. The CDR3 region has the DNA TGTGCCAGCAGCCGGGGGGGGAATGAGCAGTTCTTC. Translating gives CASSRGGNEQFF.

The chain has TRBV7-8 and TRBJ1-1; D is uncertain. The CDR3 length is 15 residues. Per the germline V gene, CDR1 is SGHVS and CDR2 is FQNEAQ. V was clipped by 0 bases and J by 1 base, with 9 bases between them. The CDR3 coding sequence is TGTGCCAGCAGCTTAGCCCCTAGACGGAACACTGAAGCTTTCTTT. It translates to CASSLAPRRNTEAFF.

The chain uses TRBV7-8 and TRBJ2-2; tentative D call: TRBD1 (6 bases). The length of the CDR3 is 16 residues. The V and J ends lost 1 base and 1 base respectively, with 10 bases between them. CDR1 is SGHVS and CDR2 is FQNEAQ in the germline V gene. CDR3 bases: TGTGCCAGCAGCTTAGGCCCGACAGGGAACACCGGGGAGCTGTTTTTT. Translation: CASSLGPTGNTGELFF.

The chain combines TRBV6-5 with TRBJ1-2; 9 bases map to TRBD1. J lost 3 bases, V lost 5 bases, and 7 bases had no gene match. The CDR3 runs to 15 residues. Germline CDR1 is MNHEY and CDR2 is SVGAGI. The CDR3 here is CASSPGQGLDYGYTF. CDR3 DNA: TGTGCCAGCAGTCCGGGACAGGGACTGGACTATGGCTACACCTTC.

V and J are TRBV2 and TRBJ2-7; D not certain. V lost 0 bases and J lost 6, with 9 bases in between. Germline V gene sequence: CDR1 SNHLY, CDR2 FYNNEI. The CDR3 runs to 13 residues. CDR3 bases: TGTGCCAGCAGTGAAGCGAGCGCAGTCGAGCAGTACTTC. Encoded protein: CASSEASAVEQYF.